This is a list of T cell receptor beta chains from one sample in a study of blood T cell repertoires in COVID-19. Libraries were prepared by immunoSEQ multiplex PCR; TCRdb keeps only in-frame clonotypes and omits some of them. Counted here are fewer than 200,000 clones, around 87% occurring once; the ten biggest clones make up 2.5% to 3%. The sample was peripheral blood. These receptors originate from an elderly woman with COVID-19, enrolled during active disease. CDR3s include the opening cysteine and the closing phenylalanine or tryptophan. Fields, in order: CDR3 protein, CDR3 length, J gene, V gene.

CASSFRSGPGGNEQFF | 16 | TRBJ2-1 | TRBV27
CASNPRANTGELFF | 14 | TRBJ2-2 | TRBV13
CASSLSGRDSYEQYF | 15 | TRBJ2-7 | TRBV7-3
CASSELGGPLHYEQYF | 16 | TRBJ2-7 | TRBV6-2/TRBV6-3
CASSYGQANYGYTF | 14 | TRBJ1-2 | TRBV5-1
CASSRDRLTGGTEAFF | 16 | TRBJ1-1 | TRBV5-1
CASSYFAGQGHQPQHF | 16 | TRBJ1-5 | TRBV6-6
CASSVDGGRAETQYF | 15 | TRBJ2-5 | TRBV9
CASSLQGDTEAFF | 13 | TRBJ1-1 | TRBV12-3/TRBV12-4
CASSSGGAGEKLFF | 14 | TRBJ1-4 | TRBV28
CASRGGLPSETQYF | 14 | TRBJ2-5 | TRBV11-1